This T cell receptor beta chain was recorded in a study of blood T cells in healthy people across ages. Study-wide results and limits: Whereas aged donors had fewer naive CD4+ cells, long-lived donors had more of them and higher diversity. Total diversity from one million sequenced T cells was likely underestimated. Researchers said unsorted PBMCs prevented a conclusive naive versus antigen-experienced comparison.

Isolation yielded PBMCs, at least 7 million per sample, in every case. Turning to this clonotype: Antigen unknown.

The authors ran a second PCR of roughly 6 to 12 cycles using a sample-barcoded 5' primer and a J-beta primer mix. TCRdb re-called the 5' RACE reads with MiXCR, one entry per CDR3 protein. Found here are around 690,000 distinct CDR3 sequences, roughly three fifths of them singletons; the top ten hold roughly 34%. The ends lost 6 bases at V and 4 bases at J; junction bases unmatched: 4. The CDR3 has 13 residues. The germline V gene encodes CDR1 WSHSY and CDR2 SAAADI. The chain combines TRBV10-2 with TRBJ2-5; 8 nucleotides align to TRBD2. Sequencing was performed on blood. This sequence was found in a man aged 55 to 70 in good health. CDR3 sequence: CASRYGLAETQYF. CDR3 bases: TGCGCCAGCAGATACGGACTAGCAGAGACCCAGTACTTC.